This T cell receptor (beta chain) is drawn from a study of blood T cells in healthy people across ages. Study context: With template switching, about one barcoded beta molecule was captured per two T cells.

Each sample yielded at least 5.5 micrograms of PBMC total RNA. CDR1 DFQATT and CDR2 SNEGSKA come from the germline V gene (reference sequence). The CDR3 has 14 residues. The junction had 5 bases not matched to a gene; V was cut back by 8 bases and J by 1 base. Together with a sample-barcoded 5' primer, a J-beta primer mix was included in a second PCR lasting about 7 to 12 cycles. TCRdb passed the 5' RACE reads through MiXCR, listing each CDR3 protein once. The table shows around 650,000 distinct CDR3 sequences, with approximately 40% occurring only once. This receptor was identified in a man aged 80 or over in good health. Material: blood. This chain links TRBV20-1 with TRBJ2-3; TRBD2 agrees at 11 bases. The CDR3 coding sequence is TGCAGTATCACTAGCGGGAGTGGCACAGATACGCAGTATTTT. Translation: CSITSGSGTDTQYF.